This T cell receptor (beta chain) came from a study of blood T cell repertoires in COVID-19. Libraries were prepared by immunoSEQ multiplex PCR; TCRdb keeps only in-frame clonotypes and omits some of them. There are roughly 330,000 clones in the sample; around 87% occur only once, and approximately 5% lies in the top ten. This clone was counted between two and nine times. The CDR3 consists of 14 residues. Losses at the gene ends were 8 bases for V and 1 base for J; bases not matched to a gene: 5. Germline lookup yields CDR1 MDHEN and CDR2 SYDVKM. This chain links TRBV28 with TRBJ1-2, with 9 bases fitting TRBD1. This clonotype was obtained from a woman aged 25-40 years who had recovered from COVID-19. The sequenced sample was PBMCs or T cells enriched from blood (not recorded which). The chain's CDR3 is CASGSTGGNYGYTF. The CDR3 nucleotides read TGTGCCAGCGGATCGACAGGGGGTAACTATGGCTACACCTTC.